Reported below is one TCR beta chain. Its antigen is undetermined. The data originate from a study of early T cells in non-severe SARS-CoV-2 infection. Across the whole study: RNA in bulk from unsorted whole blood was sequenced, and chains were unpaired.

The CDR3 loop spans 14 amino acids. Between the trimmed V and J ends, which lost 2 bases and 5 bases, there was a span of 13 bases. Germline V lookup: CDR1 MDHEN, CDR2 SYDVKM. In the library, individual cDNA molecules carried attached unique molecular identifiers. TCRdb redid the calling of the 5' RACE reads with MiXCR, one entry per CDR3 protein. The table records 75,000 or so distinct CDR3 sequences, over 9.5% of them present only once. Study results and caveats: Comparison of clonotypes with VDJdb favored anti-spike CD8 responses while missing private and CD4 specificities.

This sequence joins TRBV28 and TRBJ2-7; tentatively, D is TRBD1 (6 bases). The sample here was whole blood, taken at baseline. The TCR was taken from an adult who was a healthcare worker with PCR-confirmed SARS-CoV-2 infection or an uninfected control (not recorded which). This chain's CDR3 is CASSLSGGGHEQYF. The CDR3 coding sequence is TGTGCCAGCAGTTTAAGTGGGGGCGGCCACGAGCAGTACTTC.